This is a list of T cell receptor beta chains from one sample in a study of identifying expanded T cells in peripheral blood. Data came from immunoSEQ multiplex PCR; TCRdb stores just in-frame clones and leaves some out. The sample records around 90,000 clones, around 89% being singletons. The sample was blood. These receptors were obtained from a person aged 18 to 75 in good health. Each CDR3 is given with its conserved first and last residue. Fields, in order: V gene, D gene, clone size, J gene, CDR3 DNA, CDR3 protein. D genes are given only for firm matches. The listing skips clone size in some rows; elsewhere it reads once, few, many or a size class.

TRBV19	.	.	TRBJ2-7	TGTGCCAGTAGTATCTTGAGTGCGCGGGGCGAGCAGTACTTC	CASSILSARGEQYF
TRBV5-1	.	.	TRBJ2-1	TGCGCCAGCAGCGTAAGCCCGGGACCGCTCAATGAGCAGTTCTTC	CASSVSPGPLNEQFF
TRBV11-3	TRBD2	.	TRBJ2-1	TGTGCCAGCAGCCCCTCCCCTCTAGCGGTTCTCGGGGAGCAGTTCTTC	CASSPSPLAVLGEQFF
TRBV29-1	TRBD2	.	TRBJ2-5	TGCAGCGTTGAGGGCGGGGGGGAGACCCAGTACTTC	CSVEGGGETQYF
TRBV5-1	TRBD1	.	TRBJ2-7	TGCGCCAGCAGCGTGGGACAGGGGGCCAACGAGCAGTACTTC	CASSVGQGANEQYF
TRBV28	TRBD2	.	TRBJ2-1	TGTGCCAGCAGTTTCATAGGACTAGCGACTTACAATGAGCAGTTCTTC	CASSFIGLATYNEQFF
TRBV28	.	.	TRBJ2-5	TGTGCCAGCAGTTTTGCGGCCCAAGAGACCCAGTACTTC	CASSFAAQETQYF
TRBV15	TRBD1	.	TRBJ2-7	TGTGCCACCAGCCCTAGGACAGGGATCGAGCAGTACTTC	CATSPRTGIEQYF
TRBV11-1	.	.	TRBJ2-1	TGTGCCAGCAGCTTAGGGTCGGGCTCGTACAATGAGCAGTTCTTC	CASSLGSGSYNEQFF
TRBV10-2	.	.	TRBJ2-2	TGCGCCAGCAGTGAGTTATCGGGCCCGGGACACCTGAACACCGGGGAGCTGTTTTTT	CASSELSGPGHLNTGELFF
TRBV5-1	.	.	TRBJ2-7	TGCGCCAGCAGCGCCTTAGGGGAGCAGTACTTC	CASSALGEQYF
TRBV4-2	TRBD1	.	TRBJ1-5	TGTGCCAGCAGCCCCTGGGACAGGAGAGGTCAGCCCCAGCATTTT	CASSPWDRRGQPQHF
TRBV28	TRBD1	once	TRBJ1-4	TGTGCCAGCAGGTCTCTTCCCCCGACAGGGGGACGGGAAAAACTGTTTTTT	CASRSLPPTGGREKLFF
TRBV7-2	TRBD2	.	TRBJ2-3	TGTGCCAGCAGCTTAGCGCTAAGCGGGAGAGGAACAGATACGCAGTATTTT	CASSLALSGRGTDTQYF
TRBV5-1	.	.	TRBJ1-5	TGCGCCAGCAGCTCCGGGACGGGGAGCAATCAGCCCCAGCATTTT	CASSSGTGSNQPQHF
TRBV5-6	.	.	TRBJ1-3	TGTGCCAGCAGCGTTCGGCCAGCTGGAAACACCATATATTTT	CASSVRPAGNTIYF
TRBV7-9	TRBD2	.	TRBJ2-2	TGTGCCAGCAGCTTAACACTAGCGGGAGGGGAGCTGTTTTTT	CASSLTLAGGELFF
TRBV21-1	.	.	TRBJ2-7	TGTGCCAGCAGCAAAGCGCGGCTAGCGGGGGGGACCGAGCAGTACTTC	CASSKARLAGGTEQYF
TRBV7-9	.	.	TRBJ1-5	TGTGCCAGCAGCTTTGGAGCCCTTAGCAATCAGCCCCAGCATTTT	CASSFGALSNQPQHF
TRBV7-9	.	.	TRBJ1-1	TGTGCCAGCAGCCACGACAGACAGGAGGCTTTCTTT	CASSHDRQEAFF
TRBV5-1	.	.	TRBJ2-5	TGCGCCAGCAGCCCGCCGGGGGGCGCCGAGACCCAGTACTTC	CASSPPGGAETQYF
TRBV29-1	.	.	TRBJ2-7	TGCAGCGTTGAAGATCCAGGAGCCCCCTACGAGCAGTACTTC	CSVEDPGAPYEQYF
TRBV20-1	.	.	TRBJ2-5	TGCAGTGCTAGGAAAGAGACCCAGTACTTC	CSARKETQYF
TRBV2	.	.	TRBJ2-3	TGTGCCAGCAGTTTGAGTGCAGCCGGGGCAGATACGCAGTATTTT	CASSLSAAGADTQYF
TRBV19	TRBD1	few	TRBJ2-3	TGTGCCAGTATTCAACAGGGGGCAGATACGCAGTATTTT	CASIQQGADTQYF
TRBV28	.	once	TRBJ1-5	TGTGCCAGCAGTTTCTCGGCAGGGCGTAATCAGCCCCAGCATTTT	CASSFSAGRNQPQHF
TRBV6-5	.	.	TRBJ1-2	TGTGCCAGCAGTTACCGGGGGCGCGACTATGGCTACACCTTC	CASSYRGRDYGYTF
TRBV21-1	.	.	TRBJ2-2	TGTGCCAGCACCGTGACTAGTAACACCGGGGAGCTGTTTTTT	CASTVTSNTGELFF
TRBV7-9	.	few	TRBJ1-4	TGTGCCAGCAGCTTTACCGGGGTGGGAGAAAAACTGTTTTTT	CASSFTGVGEKLFF
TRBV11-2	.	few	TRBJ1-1	TGTGCCAGCAGCTTAGGAGGGGGTCTTCTGAACACTGAAGCTTTCTTT	CASSLGGGLLNTEAFF
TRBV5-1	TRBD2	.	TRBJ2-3	TGCGCCAGCAGCTTGGGGTCTAGCGGGGGCACAGATACGCAGTATTTT	CASSLGSSGGTDTQYF
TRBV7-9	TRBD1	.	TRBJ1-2	TGTGCCAGCACAACCGCTACAGGGGACGGTGATGGCTACACCTTC	CASTTATGDGDGYTF
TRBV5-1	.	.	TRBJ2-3	TGCGCCAGCAGCTTCAGGGGCCGGATCACAGATACGCAGTATTTT	CASSFRGRITDTQYF
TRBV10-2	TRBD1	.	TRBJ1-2	TGCGCCAGCAGTGAAGGGACAGCGCATGGCTACACCTTC	CASSEGTAHGYTF
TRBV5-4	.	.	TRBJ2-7	TGTGCCAGCAGCTTGGTTGGGTACCACGAGCAGTACTTC	CASSLVGYHEQYF
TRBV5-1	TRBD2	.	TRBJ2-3	TGCGCCAGCAGCCCCGTGGGCGGGGGGGCGACAGATACGCAGTATTTT	CASSPVGGGATDTQYF
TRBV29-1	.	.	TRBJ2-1	TGCAGCGTTGTGTGGAACTCCCCCCTCCGGGCCTACAATGAGCAGTTCTTC	CSVVWNSPLRAYNEQFF
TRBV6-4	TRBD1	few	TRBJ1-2	TGTGCCAGCAGTGACGGCCAGGGGGCAAATGGCTACACCTTC	CASSDGQGANGYTF
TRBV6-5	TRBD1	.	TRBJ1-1	TGTGCCAGCAGCCGGGACAGGGACTCTGAAGCTTTCTTT	CASSRDRDSEAFF
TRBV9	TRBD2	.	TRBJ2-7	TGTGCCAGCAGCGCCGGGACTAGCGGGAGCTACGAGCAGTACTTC	CASSAGTSGSYEQYF
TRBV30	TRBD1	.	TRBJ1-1	TGTGCCTGGAGCCCCGCCGGACAGGGGAACACTGAAGCTTTCTTT	CAWSPAGQGNTEAFF
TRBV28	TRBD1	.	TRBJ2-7	TGTGCCAGCAGGGAAGGACAGGTTCGCTACGAGCAGTACTTC	CASREGQVRYEQYF
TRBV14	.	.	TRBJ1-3	TGTGCCAGCAGCCAAGGAGGTAGGGTTTTTGGAAACACCATATATTTT	CASSQGGRVFGNTIYF
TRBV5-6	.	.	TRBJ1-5	TGTGCCAGCAGCTTGTGGGTGGGGGGGGATAATCAGCCCCAGCATTTT	CASSLWVGGDNQPQHF
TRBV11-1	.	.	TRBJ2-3	TGTGCCAGCAGCCGAGGGATTTCCACAGATACGCAGTATTTT	CASSRGISTDTQYF
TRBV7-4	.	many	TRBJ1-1	TGTGCCAGCAGCTCCCCCCTCTCGGTCAAAACTGAAGCTTTCTTT	CASSSPLSVKTEAFF
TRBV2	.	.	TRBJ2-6	TGTGCCAGCATCAGGGGGGACTCTGGGGCCAACGTCCTGACTTTC	CASIRGDSGANVLTF
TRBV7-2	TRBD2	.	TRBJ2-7	TGTGCCAGCAGCTTAGAGGGACTAGCCTCCTACGAGCAGTACTTC	CASSLEGLASYEQYF
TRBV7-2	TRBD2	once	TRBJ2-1	TGTGCCAGCAGCTCAGTTGGGACTAGCTCCTACAATGAGCAGTTCTTC	CASSSVGTSSYNEQFF
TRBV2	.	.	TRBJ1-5	TGTGCCAGCAGTGACTGGATTAGCAATCAGCCCCAGCATTTT	CASSDWISNQPQHF